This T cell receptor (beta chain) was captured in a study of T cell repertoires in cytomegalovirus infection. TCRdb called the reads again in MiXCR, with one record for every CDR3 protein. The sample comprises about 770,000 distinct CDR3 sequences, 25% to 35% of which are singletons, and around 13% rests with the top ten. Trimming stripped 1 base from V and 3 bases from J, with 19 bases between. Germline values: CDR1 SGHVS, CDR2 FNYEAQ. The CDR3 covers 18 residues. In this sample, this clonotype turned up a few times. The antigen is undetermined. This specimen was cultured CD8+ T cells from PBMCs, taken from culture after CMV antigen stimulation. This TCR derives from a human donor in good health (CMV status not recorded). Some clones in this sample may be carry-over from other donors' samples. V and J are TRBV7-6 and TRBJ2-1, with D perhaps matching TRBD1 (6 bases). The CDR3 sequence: CASSLGGRRTDDYNEQFF. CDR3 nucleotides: TGTGCCAGCAGCTTAGGGGGACGTAGGACAGATGACTACAATGAGCAGTTCTTC.